Here is one T cell receptor beta chain with its context. Antigen: not known. The record originates from a study of T cells in Graves' hyperthyroidism and ophthalmopathy. Study outcomes and limitations: Ophthalmopathy stood apart from stable hyperthyroidism in a 13 V-J model.

It was uncontrolled infection, other autoimmune disease, pregnancy or lactation that excluded patients. RNA transcripts gave rise to amplified TCR beta CDR3 regions. The HTBI primer set was used in a first-round RT-PCR of the TCR CDR3. TCRdb redid the calling of the multiplex PCR reads with MiXCR, one entry per CDR3 protein. The profile shows 530,000 or so distinct CDR3 sequences, 40% to 55% of them singletons. V lost 4 bases to trimming and J lost 7 bases, with 16 bases between them. CDR3 length: 14 residues. The germline V gene encodes CDR1 KGHDR and CDR2 SFDVKD. The sequence derives from a woman between 18 and 30 years old with Graves' hyperthyroidism. The specimen sequenced was peripheral blood or thyroid tissue (not recorded which). The V gene is TRBV24-1, the J gene TRBJ2-7; D gene ambiguous. CDR3 coding DNA: TGTGCCACCAGTGAGCGGACGGAGCGAAATGAGCAGTACTTC. Translating gives CATSERTERNEQYF.